Listed below are T cell receptor beta chains from one sample, sequenced in a study of CD4 T cells in relation to SARS-CoV-2 and coronaviruses. No antigen is known for these receptors. Sequencing was performed with immunoSEQ multiplex PCR; in TCRdb, only in-frame clones are kept and a portion is missing. Of about 36,000 clones listed, over 70% are singletons. What was sequenced was memory CD4+ T cells from PBMCs, cultured in vitro. The receptors derive from an adult with COVID-19. Both conserved end residues are part of each CDR3. D genes are given only for firm matches. Clone size is not always given. Where it is, it says once, few, many or a class for expanded clones.

>TRBJ2-3|TRBV2|.|TRBD1
TGTGCCAGCAGACCGGGACAGGGGGCGACAGATACGCAGTATTTT
CASRPGQGATDTQYF
>TRBJ2-7|TRBV7-9|.|TRBD1
TGTGCCAGCAGCTCTAGACAGGGGGCCTACGAGCAGTACTTC
CASSSRQGAYEQYF
>TRBJ2-7|TRBV19|.|TRBD2
TGTGCCAGTAGTGGGGGCGCGGGAGGGCCCCTATACGAGCAGTACTTC
CASSGGAGGPLYEQYF
>TRBJ2-1|TRBV29-1|.|.
TGCAGCGTTAGTAAGGGGAGCTCCTACAATGAGCAGTTCTTC
CSVSKGSSYNEQFF
>TRBJ2-7|TRBV5-4|.|.
TGTGCCAGCAGCTCCGCCGGCGAGGGTGGCGAGCAGTACTTC
CASSSAGEGGEQYF
>TRBJ2-3|TRBV11-2|.|TRBD2
TGTGCCAGCAGCTTAGGACTAGCGGTATCCACAGATACGCAGTATTTT
CASSLGLAVSTDTQYF
>TRBJ1-2|TRBV5-4|few|TRBD1
TGTGCCAGCAGCGTCGGGACAGACTATGGCTACACCTTC
CASSVGTDYGYTF
>TRBJ1-6|TRBV5-5|.|TRBD1
TGTGCCAGCAGCTTGATGGGACAGGGCGTACTCCACTTT
CASSLMGQGVLHF
>TRBJ2-1|TRBV24-1|.|TRBD2
TGTGCCACCAGTGGACTAGCGGGACCACATTCCTACAATGAGCAGTTCTTC
CATSGLAGPHSYNEQFF
>TRBJ2-7|TRBV27|.|TRBD2
TGTGCCAGCAGGGGACTAGCGGGAATGTACGAGCAGTACTTC
CASRGLAGMYEQYF
>TRBJ2-7|TRBV30|.|TRBD2
TGTGCCTGGAGTGTAGCGGGAGGACAGTACTTC
CAWSVAGGQYF
>TRBJ2-5|TRBV28|few|TRBD2
TGTGCCAGCAGTCTGACTAGCGGGGTCAAGACCCAGTACTTC
CASSLTSGVKTQYF
>TRBJ2-2|TRBV19|.|TRBD1
TGTGCCAGTAGTGCCCCCGGGACAGGGGGCATTGTAGCCGGGGAGCTGTTTTTT
CASSAPGTGGIVAGELFF
>TRBJ2-5|TRBV28|.|TRBD2
TGTGCCAGCAGTTTATGGGGGGGGAGGGAGACCCAGTACTTC
CASSLWGGRETQYF
>TRBJ2-1|TRBV20-1|.|TRBD2
TGCAGTGCTAGTGGGGGACTAGCGGGAGGGTTCGTTGGGGACAATGAGCAGTTCTTC
CSASGGLAGGFVGDNEQFF
>TRBJ2-7|TRBV2|.|TRBD1
TGTGCCAGCAGAGCCACAGGGGGCCCCACCTACGAGCAGTACTTC
CASRATGGPTYEQYF